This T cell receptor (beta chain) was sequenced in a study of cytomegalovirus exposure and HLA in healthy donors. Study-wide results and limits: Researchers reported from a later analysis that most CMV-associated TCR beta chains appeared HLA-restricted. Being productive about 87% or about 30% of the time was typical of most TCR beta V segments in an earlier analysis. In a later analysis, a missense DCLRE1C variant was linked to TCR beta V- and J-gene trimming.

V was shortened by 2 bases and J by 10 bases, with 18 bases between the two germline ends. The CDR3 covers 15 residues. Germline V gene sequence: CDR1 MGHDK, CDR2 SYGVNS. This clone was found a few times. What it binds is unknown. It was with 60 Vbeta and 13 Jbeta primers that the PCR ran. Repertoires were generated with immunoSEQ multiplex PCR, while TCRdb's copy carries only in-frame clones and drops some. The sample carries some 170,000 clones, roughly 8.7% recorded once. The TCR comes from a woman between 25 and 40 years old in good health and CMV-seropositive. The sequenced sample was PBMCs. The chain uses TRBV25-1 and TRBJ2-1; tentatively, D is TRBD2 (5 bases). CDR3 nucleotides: TGTGCCAGCAGTGAAAGTGCAGCGGAAGGCGCAGAGCAGTTCTTC. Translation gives CASSESAAEGAEQFF.